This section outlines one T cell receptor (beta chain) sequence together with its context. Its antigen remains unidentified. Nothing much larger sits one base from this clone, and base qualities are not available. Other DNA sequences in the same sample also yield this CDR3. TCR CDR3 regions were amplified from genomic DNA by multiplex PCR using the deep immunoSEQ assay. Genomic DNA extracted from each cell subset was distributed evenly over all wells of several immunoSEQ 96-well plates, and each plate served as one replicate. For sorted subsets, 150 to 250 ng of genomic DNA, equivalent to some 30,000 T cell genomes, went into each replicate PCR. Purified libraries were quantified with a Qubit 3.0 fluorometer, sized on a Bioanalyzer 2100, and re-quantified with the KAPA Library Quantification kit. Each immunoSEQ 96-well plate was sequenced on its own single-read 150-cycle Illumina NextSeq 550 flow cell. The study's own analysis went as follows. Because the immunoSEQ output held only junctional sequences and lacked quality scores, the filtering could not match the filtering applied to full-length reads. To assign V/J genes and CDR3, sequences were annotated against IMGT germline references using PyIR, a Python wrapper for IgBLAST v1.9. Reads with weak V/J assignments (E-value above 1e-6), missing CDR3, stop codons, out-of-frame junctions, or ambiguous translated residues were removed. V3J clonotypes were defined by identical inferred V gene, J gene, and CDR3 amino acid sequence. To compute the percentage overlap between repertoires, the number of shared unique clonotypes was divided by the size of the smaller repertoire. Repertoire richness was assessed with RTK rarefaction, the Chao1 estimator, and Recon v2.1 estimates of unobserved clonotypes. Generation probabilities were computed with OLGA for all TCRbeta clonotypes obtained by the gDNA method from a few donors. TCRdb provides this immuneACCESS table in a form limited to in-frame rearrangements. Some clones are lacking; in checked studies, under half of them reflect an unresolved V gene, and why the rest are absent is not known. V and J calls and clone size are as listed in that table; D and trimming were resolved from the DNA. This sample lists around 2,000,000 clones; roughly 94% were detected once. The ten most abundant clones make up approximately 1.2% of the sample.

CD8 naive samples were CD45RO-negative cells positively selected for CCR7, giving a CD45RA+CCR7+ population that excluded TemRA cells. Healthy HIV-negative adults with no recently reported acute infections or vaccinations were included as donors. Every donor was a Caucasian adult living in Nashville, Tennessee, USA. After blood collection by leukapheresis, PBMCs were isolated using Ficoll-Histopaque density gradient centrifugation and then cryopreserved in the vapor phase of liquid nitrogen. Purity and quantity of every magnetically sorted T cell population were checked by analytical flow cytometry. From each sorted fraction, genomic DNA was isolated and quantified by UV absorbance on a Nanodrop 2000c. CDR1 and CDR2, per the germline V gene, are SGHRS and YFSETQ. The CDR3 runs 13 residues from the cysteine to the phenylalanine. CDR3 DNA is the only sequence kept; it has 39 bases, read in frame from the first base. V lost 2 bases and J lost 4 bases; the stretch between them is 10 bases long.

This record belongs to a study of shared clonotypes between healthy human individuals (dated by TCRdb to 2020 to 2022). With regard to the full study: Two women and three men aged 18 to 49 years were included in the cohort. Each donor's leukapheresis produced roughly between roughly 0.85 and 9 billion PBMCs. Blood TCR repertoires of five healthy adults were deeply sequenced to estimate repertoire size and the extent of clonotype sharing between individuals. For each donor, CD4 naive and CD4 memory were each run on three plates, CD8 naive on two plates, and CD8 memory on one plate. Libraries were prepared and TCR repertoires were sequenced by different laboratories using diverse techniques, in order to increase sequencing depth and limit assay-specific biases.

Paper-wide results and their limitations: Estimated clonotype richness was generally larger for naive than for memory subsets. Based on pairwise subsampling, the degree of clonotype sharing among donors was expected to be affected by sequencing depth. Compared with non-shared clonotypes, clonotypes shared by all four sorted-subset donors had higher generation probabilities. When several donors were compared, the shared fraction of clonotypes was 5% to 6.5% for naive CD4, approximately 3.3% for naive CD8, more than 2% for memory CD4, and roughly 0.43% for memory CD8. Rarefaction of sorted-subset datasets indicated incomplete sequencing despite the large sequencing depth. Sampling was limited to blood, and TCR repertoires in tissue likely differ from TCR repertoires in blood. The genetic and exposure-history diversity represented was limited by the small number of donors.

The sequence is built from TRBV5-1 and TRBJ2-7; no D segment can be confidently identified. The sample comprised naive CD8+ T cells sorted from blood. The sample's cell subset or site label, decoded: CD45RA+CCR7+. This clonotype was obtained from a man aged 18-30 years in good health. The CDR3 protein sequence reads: CASSLSSSYEQYF. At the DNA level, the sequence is TGCGCCAGCAGCTTATCCAGTTCATACGAGCAGTACTTC.